This record looks at one T cell receptor (beta chain) sequence and its context. Its antigen is unknown. This entry comes from a study of early T cells in non-severe SARS-CoV-2 infection. Broader study findings: Database matching using VDJdb favored anti-spike CD8 responses, with private and CD4 specificities left missing.

TCRdb re-called the 5' RACE reads through MiXCR, storing one row per CDR3 protein. The sample lists about 56,000 distinct CDR3 sequences; over 13% were seen once. Trimming stripped 5 bases from V and 0 bases from J, with 11 bases between. Per germline, CDR1 LNHNV and CDR2 YYDKDF (reference sequence). This CDR3 spans 15 amino acids. This TCR was recovered from an adult who was a healthcare worker with PCR-confirmed SARS-CoV-2 infection or an uninfected control (not recorded which). Source: whole blood, taken at baseline. V is TRBV15 and J is TRBJ2-4, with D possibly being TRBD2 (5 bases). The chain's CDR3 is CATSARELAKNIQYF. In nucleotides, the CDR3 is TGTGCCACCAGCGCGAGGGAACTAGCCAAAAACATTCAGTACTTC.